The 3 T cell receptor beta chains below all came from one sample that was sequenced in a study of blood T cells in healthy people across ages. Sample-barcoded 5' priming and a J-beta primer mix drove a second PCR of roughly 6 to 12 cycles. TCRdb re-called the 5' RACE reads through MiXCR, storing one row per CDR3 protein. The sample has 1.5 million or so distinct CDR3 sequences, approximately 38% seen once. What was sequenced was blood. The receptors were gathered from a woman in her late teens or twenties in good health.

This clonotype was seen a handful of times. The rearrangement joins TRBV4-2 to TRBJ1-2; TRBD1 might be the D (5 bases). The length of the CDR3 is 15 residues. The germline V gene has CDR1 LGHNA and CDR2 YNFKEQ. Trimming took off 4 bases at V and 0 bases at J, with 12 bases between the two ends. CDR3 residues: CASSPAAGANYGYTF. The DNA for the CDR3 is TGTGCCAGCAGCCCCGCAGCGGGGGCTAACTATGGCTACACCTTC.

The chain recombines TRBV4-2 with TRBJ2-7, with 10 nucleotides matching TRBD2. The CDR3 runs 15 residues. Germline assignment: CDR1 LGHNA and CDR2 YNFKEQ. The ends lost 2 bases at V and 7 bases at J; junction bases unmatched: 8. CDR3: CASSQIELAGYEQYF. The CDR3 DNA reads as TGTGCCAGCAGCCAAATTGAACTAGCGGGATATGAGCAGTACTTC.

The CDR3 is CASRVLEAFF. CDR3 DNA sequence: TGTGCCAGCAGAGTCCTTGAAGCTTTCTTT. The chain links TRBV6-1 to TRBJ1-1, with D uncertain. The V and J ends lost 6 bases and 7 bases respectively, with 6 bases between them. The CDR3 covers 10 residues. From germline, CDR1 is MNHNS and CDR2 SASEGT.